A selection of T cell receptor beta chains follows, all from one sample in a study of cytomegalovirus exposure and HLA in healthy donors. TCRdb's table, derived via immunoSEQ multiplex PCR, lists solely in-frame clones and lacks some. The sample lists about 150,000 clones, more than 75% occurring once. Sequencing used PBMCs. These receptors originate from a man younger than 40 in good health and CMV-seropositive. Each CDR3 is given with its conserved first and last residue. The D gene is left open where the match is weak. The size field is filled for only some rows; it gives once, few, many or a size class.

CDR3 protein: CASRSGTHSYEQYF
CDR3 DNA: TGTGCCAGCAGGAGCGGGACACACTCCTACGAGCAGTACTTC
clone size: -
D gene: -
V gene: TRBV19
J gene: TRBJ2-7

CDR3 protein: CASSYGGLDTIYF
CDR3 DNA: TGTGCCAGCAGTTACGGCGGTCTAGACACCATATATTTT
clone size: once
D gene: -
V gene: TRBV6-5
J gene: TRBJ1-3

CDR3 protein: CSVDETGADTGELFF
CDR3 DNA: TGCAGCGTCGACGAGACAGGCGCTGACACCGGGGAGCTGTTTTTT
clone size: -
D gene: -
V gene: TRBV29-1
J gene: TRBJ2-2

CDR3 protein: CAISESGQGAYEQYF
CDR3 DNA: TGTGCCATCAGTGAATCTGGACAGGGGGCCTACGAGCAGTACTTC
clone size: -
D gene: TRBD1
V gene: TRBV10-3
J gene: TRBJ2-7

CDR3 protein: CASRPWGGQGPQHF
CDR3 DNA: TGTGCCAGCAGACCGTGGGGAGGGCAAGGGCCCCAGCATTTT
clone size: -
D gene: -
V gene: TRBV5-6
J gene: TRBJ1-5

CDR3 protein: CASSIGTSGRNEQFF
CDR3 DNA: TGTGCCAGCAGCATTGGGACTAGCGGGAGGAATGAGCAGTTCTTC
clone size: -
D gene: TRBD2
V gene: TRBV7-2
J gene: TRBJ2-1

CDR3 protein: CASSDPQLAYTGELFF
CDR3 DNA: TGTGCCAGCAGTGACCCTCAACTAGCGTACACCGGGGAGCTGTTTTTT
clone size: -
D gene: TRBD2
V gene: TRBV2
J gene: TRBJ2-2

CDR3 protein: CASSYTARASIYEQYF
CDR3 DNA: TGTGCCAGCAGTTACACAGCTCGGGCTAGCATCTACGAGCAGTACTTC
clone size: -
D gene: -
V gene: TRBV6-5
J gene: TRBJ2-7

CDR3 protein: CASGRGQGAREQYF
CDR3 DNA: TGTGCTAGTGGCCGGGGACAGGGGGCTCGGGAGCAGTACTTC
clone size: -
D gene: TRBD1
V gene: TRBV12-5
J gene: TRBJ2-7

CDR3 protein: CASSPFGRDEQFF
CDR3 DNA: TGTGCCAGCAGCCCCTTCGGCCGGGATGAGCAGTTCTTC
clone size: -
D gene: -
V gene: TRBV9
J gene: TRBJ2-1

CDR3 protein: CASSFQGTDTQYF
CDR3 DNA: TGTGCCAGCAGCTTCCAGGGCACAGATACGCAGTATTTT
clone size: -
D gene: -
V gene: TRBV7-6
J gene: TRBJ2-3

CDR3 protein: CSAWGTGEDNEQFF
CDR3 DNA: TGCAGCGCTTGGGGGACAGGGGAGGACAATGAGCAGTTCTTC
clone size: -
D gene: TRBD1
V gene: TRBV29-1
J gene: TRBJ2-1

CDR3 protein: CASSPRLAGASPYF
CDR3 DNA: TGTGCCAGCAGCCCGAGACTAGCGGGGGCCAGCCCGTACTTC
clone size: -
D gene: TRBD2
V gene: TRBV13
J gene: TRBJ2-5